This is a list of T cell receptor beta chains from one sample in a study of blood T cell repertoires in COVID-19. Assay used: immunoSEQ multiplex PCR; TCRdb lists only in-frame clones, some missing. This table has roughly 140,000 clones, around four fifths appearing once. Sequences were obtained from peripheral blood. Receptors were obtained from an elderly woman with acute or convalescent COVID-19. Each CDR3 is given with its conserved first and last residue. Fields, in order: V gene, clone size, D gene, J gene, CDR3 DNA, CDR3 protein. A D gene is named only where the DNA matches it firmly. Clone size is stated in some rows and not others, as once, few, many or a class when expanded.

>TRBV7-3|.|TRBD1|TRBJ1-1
TGTGCCAGCAGCGAAACTGGACAGGGTGAAGCTTTCTTT
CASSETGQGEAFF
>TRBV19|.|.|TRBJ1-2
TGTGCCAGTCGTGTCGGAGCTAACTATGGCTACACCTTC
CASRVGANYGYTF
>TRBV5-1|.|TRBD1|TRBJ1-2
TGCGCCAGCAGCCCGCACCGGGACAGCTATGGCTACACCTTC
CASSPHRDSYGYTF
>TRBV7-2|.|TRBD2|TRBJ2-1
TGTGCCAGCAGCTTTGGACGGACTAGCGGGACTTACAATGAGCAGTTCTTC
CASSFGRTSGTYNEQFF
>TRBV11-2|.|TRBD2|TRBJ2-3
TGTGCCAGCAGCCCTAAGCTAGCGGGGTGGACAGATACGCAGTATTTT
CASSPKLAGWTDTQYF
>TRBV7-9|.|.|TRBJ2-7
TGTGCCAGCAGCGTCACACAGGGTTTAGACGAGCAGTACTTC
CASSVTQGLDEQYF
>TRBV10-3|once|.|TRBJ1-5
TGTGCCATCAGCGCTTTTGACAGTAGCAATCAGCCCCAGCATTTT
CAISAFDSSNQPQHF
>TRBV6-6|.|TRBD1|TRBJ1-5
TGTGCCAGCAGCCTTGGGACAGATGTTAGCAATCAGCCCCAGCATTTT
CASSLGTDVSNQPQHF
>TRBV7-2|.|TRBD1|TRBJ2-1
TGTGCCAGCAGCTACCAGGCGTGGGGACAGGGGGCCCCCAATGAGCAGTTCTTC
CASSYQAWGQGAPNEQFF
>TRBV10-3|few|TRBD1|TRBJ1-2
TGTGCCATCACCCCGGGACAGTTTAACTATGGCTACACCTTC
CAITPGQFNYGYTF
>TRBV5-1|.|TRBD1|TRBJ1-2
TGCGCCAGCAGAGACCCCGGGACAGCCTATGGCTACACCTTC
CASRDPGTAYGYTF
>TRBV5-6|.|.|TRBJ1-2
TGTGCCAGCAGCTCTAAGGGAGACTATGGCTACACCTTC
CASSSKGDYGYTF
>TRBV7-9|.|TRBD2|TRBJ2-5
TGTGCCAGCAGCAGCGGGGGGGCCGTGGAGACCCAGTACTTC
CASSSGGAVETQYF
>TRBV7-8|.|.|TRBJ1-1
TGTGCCAGCAGCTTTACGCCCCAGGGGTCGGTAGCTTTCTTT
CASSFTPQGSVAFF
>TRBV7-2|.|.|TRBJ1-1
TGTGCCAGCAGCTTAGTATCTCGGGTCGCCACTGAAGCTTTCTTT
CASSLVSRVATEAFF
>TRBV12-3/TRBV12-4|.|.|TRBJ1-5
TGTGCCAGCAGTTTCGGTCGACAGCCCCAGCATTTT
CASSFGRQPQHF
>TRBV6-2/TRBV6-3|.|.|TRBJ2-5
TGTGCCAGCAGTTACTCGAATCAAGCCCAAGAGACCCAGTACTTC
CASSYSNQAQETQYF
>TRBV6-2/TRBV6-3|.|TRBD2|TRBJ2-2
TGTGCCAGCAGTTTCGTTCATAGCGGGGGGGCAACGACCGGGGAGCTGTTTTTT
CASSFVHSGGATTGELFF
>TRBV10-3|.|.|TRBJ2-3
TGTGCCATCAGACCGGGGTCACCTAGCACAGATACGCAGTATTTT
CAIRPGSPSTDTQYF
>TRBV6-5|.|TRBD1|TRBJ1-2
TGTGCCAGCAGTCAAACGACAGGGGCCCCTTATGGCTACACCTTC
CASSQTTGAPYGYTF
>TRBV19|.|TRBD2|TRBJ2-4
TGTGCCAGTAGTCCCTTCCCTAGCGGGGGCGACAAATTAGCCAAAAACATTCAGTACTTC
CASSPFPSGGDKLAKNIQYF
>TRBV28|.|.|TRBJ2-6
TGTGCCAGCAGTTTGGCGGGGAAATTCTCTGGGGCCAACGTCCTGACTTTC
CASSLAGKFSGANVLTF
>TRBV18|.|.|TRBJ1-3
TGTGCCAGCTCACCTACGGACTCCGGTAACACCATATATTTT
CASSPTDSGNTIYF
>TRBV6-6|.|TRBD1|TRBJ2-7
TGTGCCAGCAGTCCAGCCACGACAGGGTCCCGAACCTACGAGCAGTACTTC
CASSPATTGSRTYEQYF
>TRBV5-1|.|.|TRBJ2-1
TGCGCCAGCAGCTTGGACGAAGGGGAGGAACAGTTCTTC
CASSLDEGEEQFF
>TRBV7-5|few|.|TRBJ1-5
TGTGCCAGAAGTCAGGGGACCAATCAGCCCCAGCATTTT
CARSQGTNQPQHF
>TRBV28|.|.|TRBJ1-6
TGTGCCAGCACCCAGACAACTTGGACTGGCCAAAGTAATTCACCCCTCCACTTT
CASTQTTWTGQSNSPLHF
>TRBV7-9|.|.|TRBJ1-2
TGTGCCAGCAGCACTGACAGTTATGGCTACACCTTC
CASSTDSYGYTF
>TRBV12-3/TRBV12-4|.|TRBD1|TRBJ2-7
TGTGCCACCACAGGGGCAGTGGGCTACGAGCAGTACTTC
CATTGAVGYEQYF
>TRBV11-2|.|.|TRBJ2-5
TGTGCCAGCAGCTTAAGACAGCAAGAGACCCAGTACTTC
CASSLRQQETQYF
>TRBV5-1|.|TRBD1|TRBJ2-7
TGCGCCAGCAGCTTGGGTCCCCTCGGGACAGGGGGCCAAGGCGAGCAGTACTTC
CASSLGPLGTGGQGEQYF
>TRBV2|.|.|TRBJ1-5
TGTGCCAGCAGTCCAGGGTCAAATAGCAATCAGCCCCAGCATTTT
CASSPGSNSNQPQHF
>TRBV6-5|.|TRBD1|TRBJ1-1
TGTGCCAGCACCCCGGGACAGGGGGTGAACACTGAAGCTTTCTTT
CASTPGQGVNTEAFF
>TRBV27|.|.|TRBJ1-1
TGTGCCAGCAGATTCAAAATGAACACTGAAGCTTTCTTT
CASRFKMNTEAFF
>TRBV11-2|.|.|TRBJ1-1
TGTGCCAGCAGCCGCGCAGGAATGTCGAACACTGAAGCTTTCTTT
CASSRAGMSNTEAFF
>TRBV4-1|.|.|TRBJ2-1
TGCGCCAGCAGCCAAGATAGAGCGGCCAATGAGCAGTTCTTC
CASSQDRAANEQFF
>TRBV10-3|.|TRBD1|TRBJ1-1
TGTGCCATCAGTCAAACAGGGGACACTGAAGCTTTCTTT
CAISQTGDTEAFF
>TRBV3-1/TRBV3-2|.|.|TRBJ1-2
TGTGCCAGCAGCCAAGGACAGAGACTCTATGGCTACACCTTC
CASSQGQRLYGYTF
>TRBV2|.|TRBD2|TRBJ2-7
TGTGCCAGCGGTGTTAGCGGGAACTCCTACGAGCAGTACTTC
CASGVSGNSYEQYF
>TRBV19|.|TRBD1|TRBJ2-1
TGTGCCAGTAGTCCCGGACAGGGAGGTTCCTACAATGAGCAGTTCTTC
CASSPGQGGSYNEQFF